This T cell receptor (beta chain) was obtained from a study of OX40 agonist ivuxolimab in advanced cancers. At the level of the study: Given to patients was ivuxolimab, an agonistic anti-OX40 (CD134) antibody. General study points: Antigen specificity was not determined for the expanded peripheral T cells. Clonal expansion by week 6 occurred in CD4+ and CD8+ blood T cells (at 0.1 to 3.0 mg/kg).

A note on this clone: Its specificity is not known.

The ends were cut back, 8 bases at V and 5 bases at J, with 23 bases in the middle. The CDR3 loop spans 15 amino acids. TCRdb's copy holds only in-frame clones and misses some; the assay was immunoSEQ multiplex PCR. This table holds tens of thousands of clones, just over 85% found once. Sequences were derived from CD4+ or CD8+ T cells sorted from blood, sampled in a trial of the OX40 agonist ivuxolimab. J is TRBJ2-7 and V is TRBV5-3; D may be TRBD1 or TRBD2 (5 bases each). TRBV5-3 falls under the ORF class, with uncertain function. The sequence came from an adult with an advanced solid tumor such as melanoma, head and neck, liver or kidney cancer. CDR3 residues: CASSPAGGLSDEQYF. The CDR3 DNA reads TGTGCCAGCAGCCCGGCTGGGGGATTGTCTGACGAGCAGTACTTC.